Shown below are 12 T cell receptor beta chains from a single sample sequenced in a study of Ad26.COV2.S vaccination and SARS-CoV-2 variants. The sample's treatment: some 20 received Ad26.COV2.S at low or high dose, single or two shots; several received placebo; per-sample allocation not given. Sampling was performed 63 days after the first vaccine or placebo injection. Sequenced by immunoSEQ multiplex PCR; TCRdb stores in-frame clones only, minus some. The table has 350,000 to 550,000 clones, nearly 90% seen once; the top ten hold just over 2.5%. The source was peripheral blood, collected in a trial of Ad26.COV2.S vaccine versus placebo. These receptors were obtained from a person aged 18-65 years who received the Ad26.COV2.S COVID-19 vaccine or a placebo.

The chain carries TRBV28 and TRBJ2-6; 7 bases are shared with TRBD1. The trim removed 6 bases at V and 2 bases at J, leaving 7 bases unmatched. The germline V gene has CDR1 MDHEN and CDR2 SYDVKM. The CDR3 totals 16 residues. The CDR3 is CASRGGAYPGANVLTF. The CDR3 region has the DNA TGTGCCAGCAGAGGGGGCGCGTATCCTGGGGCCAACGTCCTGACTTTC.

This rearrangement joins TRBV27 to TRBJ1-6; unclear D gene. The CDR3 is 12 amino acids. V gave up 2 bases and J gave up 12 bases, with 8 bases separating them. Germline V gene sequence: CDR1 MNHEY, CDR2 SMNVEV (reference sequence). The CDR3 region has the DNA TGTGCCAGCAGTTTAATCTCAGGACCCCTCCACTTT. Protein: CASSLISGPLHF.

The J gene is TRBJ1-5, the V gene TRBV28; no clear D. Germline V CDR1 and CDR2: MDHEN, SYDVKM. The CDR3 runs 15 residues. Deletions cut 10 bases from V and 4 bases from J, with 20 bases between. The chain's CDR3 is CAIVSFRGNNQPQHF. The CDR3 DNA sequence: TGTGCCATCGTTAGCTTCAGAGGGAATAATCAGCCCCAGCATTTT.

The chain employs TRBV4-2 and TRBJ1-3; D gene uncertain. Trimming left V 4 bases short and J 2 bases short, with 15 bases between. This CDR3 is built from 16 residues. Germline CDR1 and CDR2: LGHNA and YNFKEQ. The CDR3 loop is CASSLTGVPPGNTIYF. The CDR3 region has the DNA TGTGCCAGCAGCCTTACCGGGGTCCCGCCTGGAAACACCATATATTTT.

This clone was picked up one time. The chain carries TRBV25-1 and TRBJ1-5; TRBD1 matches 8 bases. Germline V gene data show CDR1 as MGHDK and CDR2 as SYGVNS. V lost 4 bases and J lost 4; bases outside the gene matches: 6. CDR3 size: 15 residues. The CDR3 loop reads CASSGGTGHNQPQHF. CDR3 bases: TGTGCCAGCAGTGGAGGGACAGGTCATAATCAGCCCCAGCATTTT.

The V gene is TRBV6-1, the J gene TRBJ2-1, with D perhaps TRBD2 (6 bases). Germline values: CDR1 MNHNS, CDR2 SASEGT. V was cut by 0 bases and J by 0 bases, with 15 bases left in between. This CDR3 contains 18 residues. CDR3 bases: TGTGCCAGCAGTGAAGCCTTCACTTGGGACTTCTCCTACAATGAGCAGTTCTTC. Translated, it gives CASSEAFTWDFSYNEQFF.

DNA for the CDR3: TGTGCCAGCAGCTTCGACGGGAATCAGCCCCAGCATTTT. Its protein is CASSFDGNQPQHF. The V and J genes are TRBV5-4 and TRBJ1-5, with no clear D. V was pared by 2 bases and J by 4 bases, with 7 bases between. The CDR3 is made up of 13 amino acids. From germline, CDR1 is SGHNT and CDR2 YYREEE (reference sequence).

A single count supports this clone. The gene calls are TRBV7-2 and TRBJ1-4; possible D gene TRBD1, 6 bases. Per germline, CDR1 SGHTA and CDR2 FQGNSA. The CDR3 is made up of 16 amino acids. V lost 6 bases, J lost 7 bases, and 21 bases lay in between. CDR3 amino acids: CASSRTGSPWSEKLFF. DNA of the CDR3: TGTGCCAGCAGTCGTACAGGGTCCCCCTGGAGTGAAAAACTGTTTTTT.

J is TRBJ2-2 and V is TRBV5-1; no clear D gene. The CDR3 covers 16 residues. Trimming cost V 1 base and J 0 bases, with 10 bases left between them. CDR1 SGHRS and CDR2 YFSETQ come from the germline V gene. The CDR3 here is CASSLRGRSNTGELFF. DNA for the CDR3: TGCGCCAGCAGCTTGCGCGGCAGATCGAACACCGGGGAGCTGTTTTTT. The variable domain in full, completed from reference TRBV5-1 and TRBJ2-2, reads KAGVTQTPRYLIKTRGQQVTLSCSPISGHRSVSWYQQTPGQGLQFLFEYFSETQRNKGNFPGRFSGRQFSNSRSEMNVSTLELGDSALYLCASSLRGRSNTGELFFGEGSRLTVL.

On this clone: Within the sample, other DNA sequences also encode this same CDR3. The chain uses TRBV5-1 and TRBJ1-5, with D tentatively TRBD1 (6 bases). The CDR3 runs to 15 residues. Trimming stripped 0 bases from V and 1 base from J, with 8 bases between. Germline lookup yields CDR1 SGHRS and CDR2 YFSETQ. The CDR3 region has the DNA TGCGCCAGCAGCTTGGAGGGGGGGAGCAATCAGCCCCAGCATTTT. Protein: CASSLEGGSNQPQHF.

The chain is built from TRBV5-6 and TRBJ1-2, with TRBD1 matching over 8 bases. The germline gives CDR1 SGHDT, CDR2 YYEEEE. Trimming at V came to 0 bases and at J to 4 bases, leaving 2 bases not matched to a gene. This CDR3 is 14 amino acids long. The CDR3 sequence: CASSLGQGFYGYTF. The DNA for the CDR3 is TGTGCCAGCAGCTTGGGACAGGGGTTCTATGGCTACACCTTC.

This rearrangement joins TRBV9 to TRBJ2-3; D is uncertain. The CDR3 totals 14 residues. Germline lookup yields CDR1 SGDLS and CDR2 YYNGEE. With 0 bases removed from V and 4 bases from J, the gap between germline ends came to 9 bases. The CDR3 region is CASSVVALADTQYF. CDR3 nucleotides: TGTGCCAGCAGCGTAGTTGCTCTGGCAGATACGCAGTATTTT. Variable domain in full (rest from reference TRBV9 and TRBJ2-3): DSGVTQTPKHLITATGQRVTLRCSPRSGDLSVYWYQQSLDQGLQFLIQYYNGEERAKGNILERFSAQQFPDLHSELNLSSLELGDSALYFCASSVVALADTQYFGPGTRLTVL.